This T cell receptor (beta chain) appears in the sequencing data of a study of blood T cell repertoires in COVID-19. At the level of the study: Sites across the United States, Italy and Spain contributed samples from acute and convalescent COVID-19. The analysed material was cDNA or gDNA that came from T cells, B-cell-depleted T cells, or PBMCs.

As originally analysed: Quantification of nucleated cells was approximated via reference gene primer amplification. Profiled with immunoSEQ multiplex PCR; TCRdb holds only in-frame clones, not every one. That table furnishes V, J and clone size, whereas the DNA furnished D and trimming. This table holds 60,000 to 85,000 clones, around 78% found once. CDR1 and CDR2 from the germline V gene are LNHDA and SQIVND (reference sequence). V dropped 6 bases and J dropped 3 bases, with 11 bases sitting between them. The CDR3 is 13 amino acids. The clonotype originates from a human donor in a cohort sampled during active COVID-19. The chain carries TRBV19 and TRBJ2-5; tentative D call: TRBD2 (6 bases). The sequenced sample was peripheral blood. CDR3 bases: TGTGCCAGTAGAGGCACTAGCAAAGAGACCCAGTACTTC. Translating it yields CASRGTSKETQYF.